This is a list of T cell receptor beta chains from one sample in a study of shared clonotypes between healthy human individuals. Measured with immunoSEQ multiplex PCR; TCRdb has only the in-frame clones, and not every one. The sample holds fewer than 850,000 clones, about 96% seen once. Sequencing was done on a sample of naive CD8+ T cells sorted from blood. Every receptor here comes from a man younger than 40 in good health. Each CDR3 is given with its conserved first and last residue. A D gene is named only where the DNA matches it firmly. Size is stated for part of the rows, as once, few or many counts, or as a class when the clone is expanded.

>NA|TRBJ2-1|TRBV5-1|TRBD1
CASSTMDRDEQFF
TGCGCCAGCAGCACGATGGACAGGGATGAGCAGTTCTTC
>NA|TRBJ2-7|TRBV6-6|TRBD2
CASSLSGPSSYEQYF
TGTGCCAGCAGTCTTAGCGGGCCAAGCTCCTACGAGCAGTACTTC
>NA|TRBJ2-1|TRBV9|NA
CASSVDRVGEPEQFF
TGTGCCAGCAGCGTAGATAGAGTAGGAGAGCCTGAGCAGTTCTTC
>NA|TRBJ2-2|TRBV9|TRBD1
CASSSGTGLDTGELFF
TGTGCCAGCAGCTCCGGGACAGGGCTCGACACCGGGGAGCTGTTTTTT
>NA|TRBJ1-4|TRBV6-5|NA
CASSYQRATDGEKLFF
TGTGCCAGCAGTTACCAAAGGGCGACGGACGGTGAAAAACTGTTTTTT
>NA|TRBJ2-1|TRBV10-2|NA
CATRSSLSSYNEQFF
TGCGCCACCAGGAGTTCCCTCAGCTCCTACAATGAGCAGTTCTTC
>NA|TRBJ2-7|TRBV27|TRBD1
CASSPSAGQGAYEQYF
TGTGCCAGCAGTCCCTCCGCGGGACAGGGTGCCTACGAGCAGTACTTC
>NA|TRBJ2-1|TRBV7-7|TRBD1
CASSLGGTGNEQFF
TGTGCCAGCAGCTTAGGTGGGACAGGGAATGAGCAGTTCTTC
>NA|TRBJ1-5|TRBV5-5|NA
CASSLGGSNQPQHF
TGTGCCAGCAGCTTGGGGGGGAGCAATCAGCCCCAGCATTTT
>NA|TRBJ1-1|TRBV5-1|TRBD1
CASSLEPTGPNTEAFF
TGCGCCAGCAGCTTGGAGCCGACAGGGCCGAACACTGAAGCTTTCTTT
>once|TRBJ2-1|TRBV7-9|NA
CASSLEGLYNEQFF
TGTGCCAGCAGCTTAGAGGGACTCTACAATGAGCAGTTCTTC
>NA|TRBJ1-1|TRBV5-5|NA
CASGGTSNTEAFF
TGTGCCAGCGGCGGGACTTCGAACACTGAAGCTTTCTTT
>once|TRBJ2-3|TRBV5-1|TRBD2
CASSEGLAGGPYTDTQYF
TGCGCCAGCAGCGAGGGACTAGCGGGAGGGCCTTACACAGATACGCAGTATTTT
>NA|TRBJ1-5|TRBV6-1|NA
CASRPQGGINQPQHF
TGTGCCAGCAGACCTCAGGGCGGAATCAATCAGCCCCAGCATTTT
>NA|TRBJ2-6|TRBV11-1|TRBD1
CASSPRIKTGSGANVLTF
TGTGCCAGCAGCCCCCGGATAAAGACAGGGTCTGGGGCCAACGTCCTGACTTTC
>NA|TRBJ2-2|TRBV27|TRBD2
CASSYIAGDYTGELFF
TGTGCCAGCAGTTACATAGCGGGAGACTACACCGGGGAGCTGTTTTTT
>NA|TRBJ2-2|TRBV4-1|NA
CASSQVDYTGELFF
TGCGCCAGCAGCCAAGTGGACTACACCGGGGAGCTGTTTTTT
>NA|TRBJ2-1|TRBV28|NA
CASSPPGADEQFF
TGTGCCAGCAGTCCGCCGGGGGCGGATGAGCAGTTCTTC
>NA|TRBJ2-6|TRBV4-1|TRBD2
CASSQWRVLAGVSPGANVLTF
TGCGCCAGCAGCCAGTGGCGCGTTCTAGCGGGAGTAAGTCCTGGGGCCAACGTCCTGACTTTC
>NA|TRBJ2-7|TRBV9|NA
CASSAGAENYEQYF
TGTGCCAGCAGCGCAGGGGCAGAAAATTACGAGCAGTACTTC
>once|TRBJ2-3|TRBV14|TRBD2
CASSQDTSGSTDTQYF
TGTGCCAGCAGCCAAGATACTAGCGGGAGCACAGATACGCAGTATTTT
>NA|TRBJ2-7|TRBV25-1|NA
CASSGQIMDYEQYF
TGTGCCAGCAGTGGACAGATTATGGACTACGAGCAGTACTTC
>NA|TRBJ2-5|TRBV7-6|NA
CASSQIERQETQYF
TGTGCCAGCAGCCAGATCGAGCGGCAAGAGACCCAGTACTTC
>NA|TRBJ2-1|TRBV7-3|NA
CASSLRGNSYNEQFF
TGTGCCAGCAGCTTACGCGGGAACTCCTACAATGAGCAGTTCTTC
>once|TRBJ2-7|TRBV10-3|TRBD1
CAISARTGWDEQYF
TGTGCCATCAGTGCCAGGACAGGGTGGGACGAGCAGTACTTC
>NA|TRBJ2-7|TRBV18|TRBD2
CASSFRPLAGGSYEQYF
TGTGCCAGCTCATTCCGACCATTGGCGGGAGGGTCCTACGAGCAGTACTTC
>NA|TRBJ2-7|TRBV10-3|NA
CAISVLRQAEYEQYF
TGTGCCATCAGTGTACTCCGACAGGCCGAGTACGAGCAGTACTTC
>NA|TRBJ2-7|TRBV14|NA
CASSQGSYEQYF
TGTGCCAGCAGCCAGGGGTCCTACGAGCAGTACTTC
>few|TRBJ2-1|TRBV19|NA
CASSSGSFHEQFF
TGTGCCAGTAGTAGCGGTAGCTTCCATGAGCAGTTCTTC
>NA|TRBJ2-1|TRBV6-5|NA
CASSFSQPFNEQFF
TGTGCCAGCAGTTTTAGTCAGCCTTTCAATGAGCAGTTCTTC
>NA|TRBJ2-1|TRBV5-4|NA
CASSLGAGGSSYNEQFF
TGTGCCAGCAGCTTGGGGGCAGGTGGAAGCTCCTACAATGAGCAGTTCTTC
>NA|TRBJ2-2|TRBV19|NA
CASISQRDANTGELFF
TGTGCCAGTATTTCACAACGGGACGCGAACACCGGGGAGCTGTTTTTT
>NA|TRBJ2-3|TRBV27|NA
CASSAGTVYTQYF
TGTGCCAGCAGTGCCGGGACCGTGTATACGCAGTATTTT
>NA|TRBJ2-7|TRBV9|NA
CASSVGVGEAYEQYF
TGTGCCAGCAGCGTAGGTGTTGGAGAGGCCTACGAGCAGTACTTC
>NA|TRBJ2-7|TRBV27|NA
CASSFSPSGYEQYF
TGTGCCAGCAGTTTTTCCCCGTCCGGATACGAGCAGTACTTC
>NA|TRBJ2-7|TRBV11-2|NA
CASSLRQAYEQYF
TGTGCCAGCAGCCTTCGACAGGCCTACGAGCAGTACTTC
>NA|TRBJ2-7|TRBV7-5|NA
CVRSFWGSAVGGPSRNEQYF
TGTGTCAGAAGCTTTTGGGGAAGCGCGGTAGGAGGGCCGTCCCGCAACGAGCAGTACTTC
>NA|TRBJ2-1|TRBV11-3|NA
CASSLDLQPYNEQFF
TGTGCCAGCAGCTTAGATCTCCAGCCCTACAATGAGCAGTTCTTC
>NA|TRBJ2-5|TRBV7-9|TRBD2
CASSLTGGWETQYF
TGTGCCAGCAGCTTAACGGGAGGTTGGGAGACCCAGTACTTC
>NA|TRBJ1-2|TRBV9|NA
CASSVGSAGRGYTF
TGTGCCAGCAGCGTAGGTTCGGCAGGGAGGGGCTACACCTTC